This entry lists 6 T cell receptor beta chains sequenced from one sample in a study of blood T cell repertoires in COVID-19. The assay was immunoSEQ multiplex PCR, and TCRdb's table has in-frame clones only and misses some. The sample yields some 150,000 clones, 70% to 90% seen once. Sequencing input: peripheral blood. These receptors were taken from a human donor in a cohort sampled during active COVID-19.

The chain recombines TRBV29-1 with TRBJ2-3; 7 bases line up with TRBD2. CDR1 is SQVTM and CDR2 is ANQGSEA in the germline V gene. The CDR3 consists of 13 residues. V lost 5 bases and J lost 2; bases outside the gene matches: 4. In DNA, the CDR3 is TGCAGCGTTCGAGCGGGGTCCACAGATACGCAGTATTTT. This gives the protein CSVRAGSTDTQYF.

The rearrangement uses TRBV9 and TRBJ2-3; TRBD2 agrees at 13 bases. The ends lost 0 bases at V and 6 bases at J; junction bases unmatched: 4. CDR1 is SGDLS, CDR2 YYNGEE, per germline. There are 16 residues in the CDR3. As DNA, the CDR3 is TGTGCCAGCAGCGTAGAGACTAGCGGGGGGCGGGATACGCAGTATTTT. Translated, it gives CASSVETSGGRDTQYF.

The chain is built from TRBV28 and TRBJ2-1; 12 bases match TRBD2. This CDR3 contains 18 residues. V trimming: 3 bases; J trimming: 0 bases; junction bases outside the gene matches: 6. In germline, CDR1 is MDHEN, CDR2 SYDVKM. CDR3 region: CASSLSSGGVGSYNEQFF. CDR3 DNA sequence: TGTGCCAGCAGTTTGTCTAGCGGGGGGGTCGGCTCCTACAATGAGCAGTTCTTC.

The chain has TRBV2 and TRBJ2-1, with 7 positions matching TRBD1. The CDR3 is 13 residues long. Trimming cost V 1 base and J 7 bases; bases outside gene matches: 1. The V gene's germline CDR1 is SNHLY and CDR2 FYNNEI. This chain's CDR3 is CASSEETGNEQFF. The CDR3 DNA sequence: TGTGCCAGCAGTGAAGAGACAGGGAATGAGCAGTTCTTC.

This clone was seen only a few times. The CDR3 DNA follows: TGTGCCAGCAGCTTAGGAGGGTCGGAGCAGTACTTC. The encoded protein is CASSLGGSEQYF. The chain has TRBV7-9 and TRBJ2-7, with D possibly matching TRBD2 (5 bases). This CDR3 spans 12 amino acids. V was clipped by 1 base and J by 7 bases, with 8 bases between them. CDR1 and CDR2 from the germline V gene are SEHNR and FQNEAQ (reference sequence).

The chain combines TRBV3-1 (or the pseudogene TRBV3-2) with TRBJ2-1; D may be TRBD1 (6 bases). Deletions cut 0 bases from V and 4 bases from J, with 22 bases between. The CDR3 consists of 19 residues. The germline V gene has CDR1 LGHDT and CDR2 YNNKEL (reference sequence). CDR3 DNA: TGTGCCAGCAGCCAAGATCTCAGGGAGCAGGGGACCCGTTACAATGAGCAGTTCTTC. Translation gives CASSQDLREQGTRYNEQFF.